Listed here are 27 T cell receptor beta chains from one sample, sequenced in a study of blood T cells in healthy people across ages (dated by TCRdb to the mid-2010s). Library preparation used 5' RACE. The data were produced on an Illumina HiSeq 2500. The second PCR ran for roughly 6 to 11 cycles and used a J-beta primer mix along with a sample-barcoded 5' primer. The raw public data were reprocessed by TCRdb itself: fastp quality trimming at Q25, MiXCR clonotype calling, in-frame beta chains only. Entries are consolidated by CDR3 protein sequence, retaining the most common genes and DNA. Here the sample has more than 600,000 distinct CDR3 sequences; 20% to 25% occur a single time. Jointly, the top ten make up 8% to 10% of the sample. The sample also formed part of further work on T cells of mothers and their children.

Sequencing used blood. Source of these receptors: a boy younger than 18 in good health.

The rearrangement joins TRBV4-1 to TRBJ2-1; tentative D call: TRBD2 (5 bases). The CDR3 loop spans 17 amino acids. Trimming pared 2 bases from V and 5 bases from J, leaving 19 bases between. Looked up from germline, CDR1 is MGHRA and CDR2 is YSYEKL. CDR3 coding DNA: TGCGCCAGCAGCCAAATGGGAAGCGGAATCTGGGACAATGAGCAGTTCTTC. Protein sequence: CASSQMGSGIWDNEQFF.

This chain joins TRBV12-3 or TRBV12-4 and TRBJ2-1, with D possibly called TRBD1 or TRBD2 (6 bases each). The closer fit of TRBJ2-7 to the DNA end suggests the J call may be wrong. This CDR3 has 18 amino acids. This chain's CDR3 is CASTLSVGEAGDSYEQYF. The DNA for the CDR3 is TGTGCCAGCACTCTATCAGTAGGGGAGGCAGGGGACTCCTACGAGCAGTACTTC.

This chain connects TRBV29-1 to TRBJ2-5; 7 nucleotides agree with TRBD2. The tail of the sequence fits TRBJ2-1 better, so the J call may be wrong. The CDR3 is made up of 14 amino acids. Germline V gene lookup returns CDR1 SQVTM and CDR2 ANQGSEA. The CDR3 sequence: CSVDVDGGGNEQFF. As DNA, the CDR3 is TGCAGCGTTGACGTGGATGGGGGAGGGAATGAGCAGTTCTTC.

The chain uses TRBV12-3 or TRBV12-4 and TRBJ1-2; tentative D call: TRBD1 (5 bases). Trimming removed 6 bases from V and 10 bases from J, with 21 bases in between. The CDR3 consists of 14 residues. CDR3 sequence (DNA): TGTGCCAGCAGATTTGGAGGCGGGGGATTTCCCTACACCTTC. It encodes CASRFGGGGFPYTF.

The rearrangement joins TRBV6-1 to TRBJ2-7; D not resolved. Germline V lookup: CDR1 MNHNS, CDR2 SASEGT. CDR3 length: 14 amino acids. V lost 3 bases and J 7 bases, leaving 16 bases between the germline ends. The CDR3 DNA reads TGTGCCAGCAGTGATCGATCCAAGACGAGGGAGCAGTACTTC. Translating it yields CASSDRSKTREQYF.

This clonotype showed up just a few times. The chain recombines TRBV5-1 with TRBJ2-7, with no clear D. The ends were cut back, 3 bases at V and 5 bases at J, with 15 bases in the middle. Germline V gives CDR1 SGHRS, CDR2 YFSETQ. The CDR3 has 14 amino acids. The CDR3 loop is CASSWGLTVDEQYF. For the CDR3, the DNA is TGCGCCAGCAGCTGGGGTCTCACAGTAGACGAGCAGTACTTC.

This CDR3 is CASSYSRESGETQYF. DNA for the CDR3: TGTGCCAGCAGTTACTCTCGGGAGAGCGGAGAGACCCAGTACTTC. The chain links TRBV6-6 to TRBJ2-5; D possibly corresponds to TRBD2 (6 bases). The CDR3 runs 15 residues. Germline CDR1 MNHNY, CDR2 SVGAGI (reference sequence). The V gene lost 0 bases and the J gene lost 4 bases, with 12 bases spanning the gap.

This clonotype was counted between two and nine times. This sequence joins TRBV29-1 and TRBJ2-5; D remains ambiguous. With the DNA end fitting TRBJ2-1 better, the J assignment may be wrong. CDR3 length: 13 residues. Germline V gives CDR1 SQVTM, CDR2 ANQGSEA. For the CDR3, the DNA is TGCAGCGTTGAGAGTGGCAGGAACACTGAGCAGTTCTTC. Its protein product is CSVESGRNTEQFF.

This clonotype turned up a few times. Here the CDR3 reads CASSEYFRTDTTNEKLFF. The CDR3 nucleotides are TGTGCCAGCAGTGAATATTTCAGGACAGATACAACTAATGAAAAACTGTTTTTT. This rearrangement joins TRBV25-1 to TRBJ1-4; TRBD1 might be the D (6 bases). Germline CDR1 is MGHDK and CDR2 is SYGVNS. This CDR3 contains 18 residues. Trimming cost V 0 bases and J 0 bases, with 14 bases left between them.

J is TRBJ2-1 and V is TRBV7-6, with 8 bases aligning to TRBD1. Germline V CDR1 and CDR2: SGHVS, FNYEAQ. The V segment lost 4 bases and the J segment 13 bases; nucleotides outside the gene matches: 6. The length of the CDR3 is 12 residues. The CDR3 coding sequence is TGTGCCAGCAGCTCACAGGGGGTAGAACAGTTCTTC. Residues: CASSSQGVEQFF.

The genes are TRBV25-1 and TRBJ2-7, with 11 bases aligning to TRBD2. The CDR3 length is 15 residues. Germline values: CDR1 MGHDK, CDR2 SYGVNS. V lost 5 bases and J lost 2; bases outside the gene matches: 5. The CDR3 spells CASSSGTSGPYEQYF. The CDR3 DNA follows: TGTGCCAGCAGTTCGGGGACTAGCGGCCCCTACGAGCAGTACTTC.

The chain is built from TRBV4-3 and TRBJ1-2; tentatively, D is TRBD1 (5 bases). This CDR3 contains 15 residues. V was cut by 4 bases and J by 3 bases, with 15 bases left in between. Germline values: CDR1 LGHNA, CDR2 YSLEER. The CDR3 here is CASSPLVGVDYGYTF. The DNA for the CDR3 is TGCGCCAGCAGCCCGCTCGTAGGGGTCGACTATGGCTACACCTTC.

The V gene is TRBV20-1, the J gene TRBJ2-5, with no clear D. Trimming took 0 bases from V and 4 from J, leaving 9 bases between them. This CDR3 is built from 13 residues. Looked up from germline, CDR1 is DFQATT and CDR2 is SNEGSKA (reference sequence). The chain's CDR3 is CSARDIWGETQYF. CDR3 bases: TGCAGTGCTAGAGATATTTGGGGAGAGACCCAGTACTTC.

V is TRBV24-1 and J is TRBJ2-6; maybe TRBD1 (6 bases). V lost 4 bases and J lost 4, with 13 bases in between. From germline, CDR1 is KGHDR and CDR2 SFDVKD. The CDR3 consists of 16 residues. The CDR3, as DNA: TGTGCCACCAGTGACAGGGGTTCGGTAGGGGCCAACGTCCTGACTTTC. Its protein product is CATSDRGSVGANVLTF.

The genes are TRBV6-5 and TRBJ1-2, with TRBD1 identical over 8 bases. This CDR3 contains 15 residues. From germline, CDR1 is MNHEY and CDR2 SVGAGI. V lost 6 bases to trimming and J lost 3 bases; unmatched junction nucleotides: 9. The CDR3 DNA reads TGTGCCAGCAGGGGGACAGGAAGAAAGTACTATGGCTACACCTTC. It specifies CASRGTGRKYYGYTF.

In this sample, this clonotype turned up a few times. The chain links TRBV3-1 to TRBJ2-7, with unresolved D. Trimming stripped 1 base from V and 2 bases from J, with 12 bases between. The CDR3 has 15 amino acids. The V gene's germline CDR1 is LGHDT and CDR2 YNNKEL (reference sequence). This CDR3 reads CASSQGLVPPYEQYF. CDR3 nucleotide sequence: TGTGCCAGCAGCCAAGGACTGGTACCGCCCTACGAGCAGTACTTC.

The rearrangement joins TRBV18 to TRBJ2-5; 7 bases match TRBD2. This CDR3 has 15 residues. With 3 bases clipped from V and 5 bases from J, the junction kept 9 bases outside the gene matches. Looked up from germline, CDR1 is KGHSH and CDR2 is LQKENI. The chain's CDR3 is CASSPARGETETQYF. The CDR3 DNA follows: TGTGCCAGCTCACCTGCACGGGGGGAGACGGAGACCCAGTACTTC.

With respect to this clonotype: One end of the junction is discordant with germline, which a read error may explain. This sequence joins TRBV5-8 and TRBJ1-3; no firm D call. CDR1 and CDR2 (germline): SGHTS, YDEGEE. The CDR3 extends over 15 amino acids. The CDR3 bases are TGTGCCTGCAGCTTTATTACCCTTTCCGGAAACACCATATATTTT. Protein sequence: CACSFITLSGNTIYF.

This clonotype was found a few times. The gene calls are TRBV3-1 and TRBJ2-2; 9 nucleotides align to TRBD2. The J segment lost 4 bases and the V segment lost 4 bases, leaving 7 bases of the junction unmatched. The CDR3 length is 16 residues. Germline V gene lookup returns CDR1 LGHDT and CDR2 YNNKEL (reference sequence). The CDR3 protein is CASSRPSGMGTGELFF. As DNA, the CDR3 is TGTGCCAGCAGCCGGCCTAGCGGGATGGGCACCGGGGAGCTGTTTTTT. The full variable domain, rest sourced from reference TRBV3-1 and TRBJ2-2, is DTAVSQTPKYLVTQMGNDKSIKCEQNLGHDTMYWYKQDSKKFLKIMFSYNNKELIINETVPNRFSPKSPDKAHLNLHINSLELGDSAVYFCASSRPSGMGTGELFFGEGSRLTVL.

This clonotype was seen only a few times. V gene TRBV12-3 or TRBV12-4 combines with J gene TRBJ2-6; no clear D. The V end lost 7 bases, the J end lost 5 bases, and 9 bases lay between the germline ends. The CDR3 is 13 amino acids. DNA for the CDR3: TGTGCCAGCACCCCCATCTGGGCCAACGTCCTGACTTTC. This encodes CASTPIWANVLTF.

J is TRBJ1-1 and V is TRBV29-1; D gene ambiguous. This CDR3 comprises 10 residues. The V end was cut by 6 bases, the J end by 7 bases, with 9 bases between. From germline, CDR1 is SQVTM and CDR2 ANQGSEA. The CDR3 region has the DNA TGCAGCGTACGCATGAATGAAGCTTTCTTT. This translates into CSVRMNEAFF.

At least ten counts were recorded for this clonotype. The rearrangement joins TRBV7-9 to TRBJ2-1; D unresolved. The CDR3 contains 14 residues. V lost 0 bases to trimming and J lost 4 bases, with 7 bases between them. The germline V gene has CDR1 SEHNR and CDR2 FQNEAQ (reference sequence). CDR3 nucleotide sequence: TGTGCCAGCAGCTTAGCGCGGCAGTACAATGAGCAGTTCTTC. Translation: CASSLARQYNEQFF. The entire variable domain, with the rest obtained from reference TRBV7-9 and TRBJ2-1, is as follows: DTGVSQNPRHKITKRGQNVTFRCDPISEHNRLYWYRQTLGQGPEFLTYFQNEAQLEKSRLLSDRFSAERPKGSFSTLEIQRTEQGDSAMYLCASSLARQYNEQFFGPGTRLTVL.

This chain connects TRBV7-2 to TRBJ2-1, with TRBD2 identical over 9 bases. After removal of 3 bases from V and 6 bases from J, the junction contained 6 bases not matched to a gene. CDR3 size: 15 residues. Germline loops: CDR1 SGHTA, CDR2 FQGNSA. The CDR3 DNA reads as TGTGCCAGCAGCTTCTCTAGCGGGGTCGGCAATGAGCAGTTCTTC. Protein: CASSFSSGVGNEQFF. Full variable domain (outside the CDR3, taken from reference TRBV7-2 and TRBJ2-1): GAGVSQSPSNKVTEKGKDVELRCDPISGHTALYWYRQSLGQGLEFLIYFQGNSAPDKSGLPSDRFSAERTGGSVSTLTIQRTQQEDSAVYLCASSFSSGVGNEQFFGPGTRLTVL.

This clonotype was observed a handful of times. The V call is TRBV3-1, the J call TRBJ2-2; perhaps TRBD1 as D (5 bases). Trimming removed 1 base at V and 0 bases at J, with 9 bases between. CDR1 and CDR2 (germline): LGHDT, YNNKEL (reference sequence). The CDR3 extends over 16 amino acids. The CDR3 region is CASSQVQGTNTGELFF. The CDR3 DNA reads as TGTGCCAGCAGCCAAGTTCAGGGAACGAACACCGGGGAGCTGTTTTTT.

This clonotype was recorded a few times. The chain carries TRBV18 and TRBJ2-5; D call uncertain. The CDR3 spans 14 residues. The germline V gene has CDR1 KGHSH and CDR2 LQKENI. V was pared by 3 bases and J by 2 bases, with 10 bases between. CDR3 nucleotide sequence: TGTGCCAGCTCACCGGTCCCACAACAAGAGACCCAGTACTTC. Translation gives CASSPVPQQETQYF.

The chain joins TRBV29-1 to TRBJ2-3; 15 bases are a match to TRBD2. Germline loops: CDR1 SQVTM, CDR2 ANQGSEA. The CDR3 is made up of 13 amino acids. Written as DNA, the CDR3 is TGCACCTGGACTAGCGGGGGGGGTGATACGCAGTATTTT. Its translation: CTWTSGGGDTQYF.

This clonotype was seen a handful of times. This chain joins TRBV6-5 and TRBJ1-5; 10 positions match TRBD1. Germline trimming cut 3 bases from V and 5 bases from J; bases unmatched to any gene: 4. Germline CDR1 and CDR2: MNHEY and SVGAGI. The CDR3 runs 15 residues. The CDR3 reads CASSYSDRGDQPQHF. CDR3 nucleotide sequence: TGTGCCAGCAGTTATTCGGACAGGGGGGATCAGCCCCAGCATTTT.